Below, 13 T cell receptor beta chains from the same sample are listed, as sequenced in a study of blood T cell repertoires in COVID-19. Libraries were prepared by immunoSEQ multiplex PCR; TCRdb keeps only in-frame clonotypes and omits some of them. Of about 100,000 clones in the sample, roughly 84% were seen once. The sample taken for sequencing was peripheral blood. The source of these receptors is a man in his 70s with active or convalescent COVID-19.

The chain has TRBV18 and TRBJ1-1; 7 positions match TRBD1. Germline V gene lookup returns CDR1 KGHSH and CDR2 LQKENI. V was clipped by 3 bases and J by 0 bases; unmatched bases: 4. This CDR3 contains 15 residues. DNA of the CDR3: TGTGCCAGCTCACCGGGACAGATCATGAACACTGAAGCTTTCTTT. Translated: CASSPGQIMNTEAFF.

The chain combines TRBV3-1 (or the pseudogene TRBV3-2) with TRBJ1-4; the match to TRBD1 covers 9 bases. V lost 3 bases to trimming and J lost 8 bases; unmatched junction nucleotides: 7. This CDR3 has 15 amino acids. Germline V gene sequence: CDR1 LGHDT, CDR2 YNNKEL (reference sequence). CDR3 nucleotides: TGTGCCAGCAGCCACACGGGACAGGGAAACGAAAAACTGTTTTTT. It encodes CASSHTGQGNEKLFF.

The V call is TRBV7-9, the J call TRBJ2-4, with D perhaps matching TRBD1 (6 bases). The germline CDR1 and CDR2 sequences are SEHNR and FQNEAQ (reference sequence). The CDR3 sequence is 16 residues long. The V and J ends lost 4 bases and 0 bases respectively, with 13 bases between them. For the CDR3, the DNA is TGTGCCAGCAGCTCGGACAGAGTCTTAGCCAAAAACATTCAGTACTTC. Residues: CASSSDRVLAKNIQYF.

The CDR3: CASSESGRSTDTQYF. The DNA of the CDR3 is TGCGCCAGCAGCGAATCAGGGCGGAGCACAGATACGCAGTATTTT. The chain has TRBV5-1 and TRBJ2-3, with D maybe TRBD1 (5 bases). The CDR3 is made up of 15 amino acids. The ends were cut back, 4 bases at V and 0 bases at J, with 12 bases in the middle. Per the germline V gene, CDR1 is SGHRS and CDR2 is YFSETQ.

The chain links TRBV5-1 to TRBJ1-1; weak D call: TRBD1 (6 bases). This CDR3 contains 14 residues. V was clipped by 5 bases and J by 3 bases, with 14 bases between them. Germline V gives CDR1 SGHRS, CDR2 YFSETQ. This CDR3 is CASRAGGPYTEAFF. CDR3 DNA: TGCGCCAGCAGGGCCGGGGGGCCGTACACTGAAGCTTTCTTT.

The V gene is TRBV2, the J gene TRBJ1-5; D may be TRBD1 (5 bases). V dropped 1 base and J dropped 5 bases, with 12 bases sitting between them. Germline CDR1 reads SNHLY; CDR2 reads FYNNEI. The CDR3 totals 15 residues. CDR3 loop: CASSEDLGGYQPQHF. DNA of the CDR3: TGTGCCAGCAGTGAAGACCTTGGGGGGTATCAGCCCCAGCATTTT.

The J gene is TRBJ1-2, the V gene TRBV5-8, with TRBD1 identical over 8 bases. The CDR3 is 15 amino acids. Germline V CDR1 and CDR2: SGHTS, YDEGEE. V shed 2 bases, J shed 4 bases, and the junction held 7 bases outside the gene matches. CDR3 region: CASSLPGGFVYGYTF. CDR3 in DNA: TGTGCCAGCAGCTTACCAGGGGGCTTTGTCTATGGCTACACCTTC. Based on the CDR3 plus reference TRBV5-8 and TRBJ1-2, the full variable domain is EAGVTQSPTHLIKTRGQQATLRCSPISGHTSVYWYQQALGLGLQFLLWYDEGEERNRGNFPPRFSGRQFPNYSSELNVNALELEDSALYLCASSLPGGFVYGYTFGSGTRLTVV.

The rearrangement links TRBV29-1 to TRBJ2-7; 12 bases line up with TRBD2. After removal of 7 bases from V and 4 bases from J, the junction contained 5 bases not matched to a gene. CDR1 is SQVTM, CDR2 ANQGSEA, per germline. This CDR3 has 13 residues. The CDR3: CSAGLAGRYEQYF. The CDR3 nucleotides are TGCAGCGCTGGACTAGCGGGGAGATACGAGCAGTACTTC.

The rearrangement links TRBV6-5 to TRBJ2-3; 11 bases match TRBD2. V dropped 5 bases and J dropped 8; count of bases not matched to a gene: 3. This CDR3 region has 13 residues. The germline gives CDR1 MNHEY, CDR2 SVGAGI. CDR3 region: CASSPGLAVTQYF. The CDR3 DNA sequence: TGTGCCAGCAGTCCGGGACTAGCGGTTACGCAGTATTTT.

The chain combines TRBV7-3 with TRBJ2-3; D possibly corresponds to TRBD2 (6 bases). Germline assignment: CDR1 SGHTA and CDR2 FQGTGA. The CDR3 has 18 amino acids. V was pared by 1 base and J by 0 bases, with 17 bases between. The CDR3 is CASSLMGGGGLSTDTQYF. CDR3 coding DNA: TGTGCCAGCAGCTTAATGGGGGGTGGCGGTCTGAGCACAGATACGCAGTATTTT.

This chain joins TRBV6-6 and TRBJ2-1, with D possibly matching TRBD2 (5 bases). The germline V and J ends were trimmed by 5 bases and 3 bases, with 11 bases remaining between them. The CDR3 contains 14 residues. CDR1 and CDR2 (germline): MNHNY, SVGAGI (reference sequence). This chain's CDR3 is CASSNDGNYNEQFF. In DNA, the CDR3 is TGTGCCAGCAGTAACGACGGGAACTACAATGAGCAGTTCTTC.

This clone showed up just a few times. V is TRBV5-5 and J is TRBJ1-5; 8 nucleotides match TRBD1. Germline CDR1 is SGHKS and CDR2 is YYEKEE (reference sequence). The CDR3 sequence is 16 residues long. V was pared by 0 bases and J by 0 bases, with 2 bases of the junction left unmatched. This CDR3 reads CASSLETGASNQPQHF. The CDR3, as DNA: TGTGCCAGCAGCTTGGAGACAGGGGCTAGCAATCAGCCCCAGCATTTT.

This clone was picked up one time. The chain joins TRBV9 to TRBJ2-1; perhaps TRBD2 as D (7 bases). Trimming removed 0 bases at V and 6 bases at J, with 19 bases between. CDR3 length equals 17 residues. Germline V gene sequence: CDR1 SGDLS, CDR2 YYNGEE. Here the CDR3 DNA reads TGTGCCAGCAGCGTAGCTGGGGGGGGCACGGCAACCAATGAGCAGTTCTTC. This gives the protein CASSVAGGGTATNEQFF.